This T cell receptor (beta chain) was retrieved from a study of T-cell reconstitution after alpha-beta-depleted transplantation in children. Trimming took 4 bases from V and 2 from J; bases not matched to a gene: 8. There are 15 residues in the CDR3. Germline V lookup: CDR1 SGHRS, CDR2 YFSETQ. This clonotype was detected ten times or more. A TCRbeta library incorporating unique molecular identifiers was prepared. Each CDR3 protein gets one entry after TCRdb re-called the PCR reads with MiXCR. The sample lists about 230,000 distinct CDR3 sequences; about 9.6% were seen once. The TCR was taken from a human donor who donated a stem cell graft to a child with SCID. The rearrangement joins TRBV5-1 to TRBJ2-7, with TRBD2 identical over 8 bases. The sequences come from PBMCs from the stem cell graft donor, collected from the stem cell graft. CDR3 coding DNA: TGCGCCAGCAGCCCAGGAACAGCGGGGGCCTACGAGCAGTACTTC. Protein product: CASSPGTAGAYEQYF.